These 18 T cell receptor beta chains share one sample of origin, sequenced in a study of long-term antiretroviral therapy in people with HIV (dated by TCRdb to about 2022). The immunoSEQ hsTCRB v3.0 assay was used at survey level resolution to sequence the TRB variable region. This is the immuneACCESS table as TCRdb keeps it, with only in-frame sequences that have V and J called. A part of the clones is gone; compared with another copy, unresolved V genes explain less than half, and the rest is unexplained. The sample table lists tens of thousands of clones, 82% of them with a count of one. Clones ranked in the top ten supply approximately 14% of the sample. The specimen was unsorted PBMCs, collected 0.3 years after starting antiretroviral therapy. These receptors came from a man aged 18 to 35 with HIV.

The J gene is TRBJ1-1, the V gene TRBV4-2; D is unresolved. The length of the CDR3 is 14 residues. The germline gives CDR1 LGHNA, CDR2 YNFKEQ. V shed 4 bases and J shed 1 base, with 10 bases lying between them. The CDR3 region is CASSPSTRNTEAFF. Here the CDR3 DNA reads TGTGCCAGCAGCCCATCGACCCGGAACACTGAAGCTTTCTTT.

The chain links TRBV6-6 to TRBJ2-6, with 8 bases aligning to TRBD1. This CDR3 region has 16 residues. The V gene's germline CDR1 is MNHNY and CDR2 SVGAGI (reference sequence). V shed 7 bases and J 2 bases; nucleotides not matched to a gene: 7. CDR3 nucleotides: TGTGCCAGCATAGGACAGGGTACTACTGGGGCCAACGTCCTGACTTTC. It is translated as CASIGQGTTGANVLTF.

This clone showed up just once. This chain joins TRBV5-1 and TRBJ1-1; 11 bases are shared with TRBD1. Trimming removed 4 bases from V and 7 bases from J; junction bases left unmatched: 3. Germline CDR1 SGHRS, CDR2 YFSETQ. The CDR3 length is 13 residues. CDR3 bases: TGCGCCAGCAGCCCGGGACAGGGGGTTGAAGCTTTCTTT. It translates to CASSPGQGVEAFF.

The CDR3 coding sequence is TGTGCCAGCAGTTCGGGGGTCGGAGCCTACGAGCAGTACTTC. As protein: CASSSGVGAYEQYF. This rearrangement joins TRBV6-5 to TRBJ2-7; possibly TRBD2 for D (6 bases). This CDR3 is built from 14 residues. Trimming left V 4 bases short and J 2 bases short, with 12 bases between. CDR1 is MNHEY and CDR2 is SVGAGI in the germline V gene.

The chain joins TRBV6-6 to TRBJ2-3; no clear D. Trimming took 1 base from V and 5 from J, leaving 10 bases between them. This CDR3 spans 14 amino acids. The germline gives CDR1 MNHNY, CDR2 SVGAGI (reference sequence). DNA for the CDR3: TGTGCCAGCAGTTACTATGACCCGGAAGATACGCAGTATTTT. Amino acid sequence: CASSYYDPEDTQYF.

This rearrangement joins TRBV6-5 to TRBJ1-3, with D maybe TRBD1 (5 bases). Trimming removed 4 bases from V and 4 bases from J, with 14 bases in between. This CDR3 spans 15 amino acids. CDR1 is MNHEY, CDR2 SVGAGI, per germline. CDR3 protein: CASSFTGTPGNTIYF. The DNA of the CDR3 is TGTGCCAGCAGTTTCACAGGTACCCCCGGAAACACCATATATTTT.

The chain combines TRBV7-9 with TRBJ2-5, with D perhaps TRBD1 (6 bases). The CDR3 has 14 residues. Germline values: CDR1 SEHNR, CDR2 FQNEAQ (reference sequence). The germline V and J ends were trimmed by 1 base and 4 bases, with 10 bases remaining between them. The CDR3 sequence is CASSLGGTLETQYF. The CDR3 nucleotides are TGTGCCAGCAGCTTAGGGGGGACACTAGAGACCCAGTACTTC.

The rearrangement uses TRBV9 and TRBJ2-2; the match to TRBD1 covers 10 bases. V shed 2 bases and J 4 bases; nucleotides not matched to a gene: 11. This CDR3 is 18 amino acids long. The V gene's germline CDR1 is SGDLS and CDR2 YYNGEE. Here the CDR3 reads CASSVIRGTGASTGELFF. In DNA form, the CDR3 reads TGTGCCAGCAGCGTCATACGGGGGACAGGGGCGAGCACCGGGGAGCTGTTTTTT.

This clone was detected a few times. This rearrangement joins TRBV7-3 to TRBJ1-2; D is uncertain. Germline V lookup: CDR1 SGHTA, CDR2 FQGTGA. Trimming stripped 2 bases from V and 3 bases from J, with 10 bases between. The length of the CDR3 is 14 residues. The CDR3 protein is CASSLGQPHYGYTF. CDR3 bases: TGTGCCAGCAGCTTAGGGCAGCCCCACTATGGCTACACCTTC.

The CDR3 protein is CASSLVLAGGSRDTQYF. The CDR3 nucleotides read TGTGCCAGCAGTTTAGTACTAGCGGGAGGGTCGCGGGATACGCAGTATTTT. The rearrangement joins TRBV27 to TRBJ2-3, with 13 bases matching TRBD2. Germline V gene sequence: CDR1 MNHEY, CDR2 SMNVEV (reference sequence). The CDR3 spans 17 residues. Germline trimming cut 2 bases from V and 6 bases from J; bases unmatched to any gene: 8.

The chain combines TRBV5-1 with TRBJ2-3, with D perhaps TRBD1 or TRBD2 (6 bases each). Germline CDR1 reads SGHRS; CDR2 reads YFSETQ. This CDR3 region has 14 residues. The V gene lost 7 bases and the J gene lost 1 base, with 13 bases spanning the gap. The CDR3 reads CASAPGAGTDTQYF. DNA for the CDR3: TGCGCCAGCGCCCCGGGGGCGGGCACAGATACGCAGTATTTT. The complete variable domain, with remaining parts taken from reference TRBV5-1 and TRBJ2-3, reads KAGVTQTPRYLIKTRGQQVTLSCSPISGHRSVSWYQQTPGQGLQFLFEYFSETQRNKGNFPGRFSGRQFSNSRSEMNVSTLELGDSALYLCASAPGAGTDTQYFGPGTRLTVL.

V is TRBV28 and J is TRBJ2-7, with 8 nucleotides matching TRBD1. The V gene end was trimmed by 7 bases and the J gene end by 7 bases; junction bases not matched to a gene: 6. The CDR3 is 12 residues long. Germline V gives CDR1 MDHEN, CDR2 SYDVKM. This CDR3 is CASIRTGLEQYF. The CDR3 DNA follows: TGTGCCAGCATTAGGACAGGGCTTGAGCAGTACTTC.

CDR3 in amino acids: CASSFPLDTQYF. The DNA of the CDR3 is TGTGCCAGCAGTTTTCCCTTAGATACGCAGTATTTT. The V and J genes are TRBV27 and TRBJ2-3; D not certain. Trimming took off 3 bases at V and 5 bases at J, with 6 bases between the two ends. Germline CDR1 is MNHEY and CDR2 is SMNVEV (reference sequence). This CDR3 is 12 amino acids long.

This clone was picked up one time. In DNA form, the CDR3 reads TGTGCCAGCAGTGATGGGACCAGCTCCTACGAGCAGTACTTC. As protein: CASSDGTSSYEQYF. The chain employs TRBV25-1 and TRBJ2-7; D assignment may be TRBD1 or TRBD2 (5 bases each). Germline V gives CDR1 MGHDK, CDR2 SYGVNS. The CDR3 sequence is 14 residues long. The germline V and J ends were trimmed by 3 bases and 0 bases, with 9 bases remaining between them.

The gene calls are TRBV12-5 and TRBJ1-6, with TRBD1 as a possible D gene (5 bases). Germline CDR1 is LGHNT and CDR2 is FRNRAP. Trimming shortened V by 1 base and J by 7 bases, and 5 bases separated the two germline ends. The CDR3 totals 13 residues. The CDR3 here is CASGLEGNSPLHF. The CDR3 coding sequence is TGTGCTAGTGGTTTGGAGGGGAATTCACCCCTCCACTTT.

The sample holds one count of this clone. Other DNA sequences in this specimen translate into the identical CDR3. V gene TRBV5-4 combines with J gene TRBJ1-2; D is perhaps TRBD1 (5 bases). The CDR3 runs to 13 residues. V lost 0 bases to trimming and J lost 5 bases, with 8 bases between them. In germline, CDR1 is SGHNT, CDR2 YYREEE (reference sequence). CDR3 in amino acids: CASSLGDGYGYTF. In nucleotides, the CDR3 is TGTGCCAGCAGCTTGGGGGACGGATATGGCTACACCTTC.

The count of this clone is one. The gene calls are TRBV19 and TRBJ2-3; 12 nucleotides agree with TRBD2. Looked up from germline, CDR1 is LNHDA and CDR2 is SQIVND (reference sequence). With V trimmed by 6 bases and J by 2 bases, 15 bases remained unmatched. The CDR3 sequence is 19 residues long. The CDR3 loop is CASSPPSGLAGFSTDTQYF. CDR3 DNA sequence: TGTGCCAGTAGCCCACCCTCGGGACTAGCGGGCTTCTCCACAGATACGCAGTATTTT. Variable domain in full (rest from reference TRBV19 and TRBJ2-3): DGGITQSPKYLFRKEGQNVTLSCEQNLNHDAMYWYRQDPGQGLRLIYYSQIVNDFQKGDIAEGYSVSREKKESFPLTVTSAQKNPTAFYLCASSPPSGLAGFSTDTQYFGPGTRLTVL.

This clone was recorded only once. This chain connects TRBV7-9 to TRBJ2-1; 12 nucleotides align to TRBD2. Germline V gene sequence: CDR1 SEHNR, CDR2 FQNEAQ (reference sequence). CDR3 length equals 17 residues. V lost 2 bases, J lost 2 bases, and 4 bases stayed unmatched. The DNA for the CDR3 is TGTGCCAGCAGCTTACTAGCGGGAGGGCCCCCCTACAATGAGCAGTTCTTC. This sequence encodes CASSLLAGGPPYNEQFF.